These 4 T cell receptor beta chains share one sample of origin, sequenced in a study of blood T cell repertoires in COVID-19. Repertoires were generated with immunoSEQ multiplex PCR, while TCRdb's copy carries only in-frame clones and drops some. The table has 350,000 to 550,000 clones, approximately 92% seen once. Sequencing was done on a sample of PBMCs or T cells enriched from blood (not recorded which). The receptors come from a man aged 25 to 45 who had recovered from COVID-19.

The J gene is TRBJ2-7, the V gene TRBV2; 7 bases line up with TRBD2. Trimming cost V 5 bases and J 5 bases; bases outside gene matches: 9. The CDR3 covers 14 residues. Germline lookup yields CDR1 SNHLY and CDR2 FYNNEI. CDR3 coding DNA: TGTGCCAGCAGTCAAGGGAGGGTAAGGAACGAGCAGTACTTC. It is translated as CASSQGRVRNEQYF.

V gene TRBV6-5 combines with J gene TRBJ2-3; perhaps TRBD2 as D (6 bases). Germline CDR1 and CDR2: MNHEY and SVGAGI. The CDR3 sequence is 15 residues long. V shed 0 bases and J shed 4 bases, with 11 bases lying between them. CDR3 DNA: TGTGCCAGCAGTTACTCGCGGGACGGGGCAGATACGCAGTATTTT. This gives the protein CASSYSRDGADTQYF.

This chain connects TRBV7-2 to TRBJ1-3; the D gene is possibly TRBD1 (6 bases). The CDR3 spans 15 residues. V dropped 4 bases and J dropped 3 bases, with 13 bases sitting between them. Per the germline V gene, CDR1 is SGHTA and CDR2 is FQGNSA. This CDR3 reads CASSSRTAGGNTIYF. The CDR3 DNA reads as TGTGCCAGCAGCTCCCGGACAGCCGGTGGAAACACCATATATTTT.

The gene calls are TRBV5-6 and TRBJ1-5; 8 nucleotides line up with TRBD1. Trimming took 4 bases from V and 6 from J; bases not matched to a gene: 15. This CDR3 comprises 17 residues. The germline V gene has CDR1 SGHDT and CDR2 YYEEEE. The CDR3 nucleotides read TGTGCCAGCAGCGCATTATCCGGACAGGGAGCAATTCAGCCCCAGCATTTT. This translates into CASSALSGQGAIQPQHF.